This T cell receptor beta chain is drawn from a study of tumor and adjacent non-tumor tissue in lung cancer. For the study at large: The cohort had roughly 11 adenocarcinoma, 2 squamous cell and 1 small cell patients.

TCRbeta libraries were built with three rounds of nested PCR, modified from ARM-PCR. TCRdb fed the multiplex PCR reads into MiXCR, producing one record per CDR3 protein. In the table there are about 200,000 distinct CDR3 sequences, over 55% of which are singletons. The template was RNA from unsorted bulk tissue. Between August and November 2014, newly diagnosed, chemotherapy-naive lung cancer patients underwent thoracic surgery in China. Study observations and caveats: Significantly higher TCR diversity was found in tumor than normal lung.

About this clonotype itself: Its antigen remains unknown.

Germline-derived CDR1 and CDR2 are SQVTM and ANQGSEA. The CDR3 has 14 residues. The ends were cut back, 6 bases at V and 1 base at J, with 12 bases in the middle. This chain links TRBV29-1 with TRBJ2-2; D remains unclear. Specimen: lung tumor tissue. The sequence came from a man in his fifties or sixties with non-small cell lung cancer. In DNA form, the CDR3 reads TGCAGCGTCCAGGAACAGTGGAACACCGGGGAGCTGTTTTTT. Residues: CSVQEQWNTGELFF.